This T cell receptor (beta chain) was retrieved from a study of T cell responses to AZD1222 COVID-19 vaccine. Across the study: The analysis combined second doses at about 4 or about 12 weeks.

Sequencing was performed with immunoSEQ multiplex PCR; in TCRdb, only in-frame clones are kept and a portion is missing. Of about 120,000 clones in the sample, roughly nine tenths were seen once. Study outcomes and limitations: Spike-spanning, vaccine-associated CD4 TCRs were dominant at 160-218 and 743-854.

Worth noting for this clone: Its antigen is not identified.

Unmatched junction bases numbered 13, after V lost 0 bases and J lost 13 bases. The germline V gene encodes CDR1 MNHEY and CDR2 SMNVEV (reference sequence). The CDR3 runs 17 residues. V gene TRBV27 combines with J gene TRBJ1-6, with 9 bases fitting TRBD1. The origin of this receptor is an adult in good health. Sequences were derived from peripheral blood, sampled on day 0 of AZD1222 vaccination. Here the CDR3 reads CASSLSGGPGTGPPLHF. CDR3 DNA sequence: TGTGCCAGCAGTTTATCGGGAGGACCCGGGACAGGGCCTCCCCTCCACTTT.